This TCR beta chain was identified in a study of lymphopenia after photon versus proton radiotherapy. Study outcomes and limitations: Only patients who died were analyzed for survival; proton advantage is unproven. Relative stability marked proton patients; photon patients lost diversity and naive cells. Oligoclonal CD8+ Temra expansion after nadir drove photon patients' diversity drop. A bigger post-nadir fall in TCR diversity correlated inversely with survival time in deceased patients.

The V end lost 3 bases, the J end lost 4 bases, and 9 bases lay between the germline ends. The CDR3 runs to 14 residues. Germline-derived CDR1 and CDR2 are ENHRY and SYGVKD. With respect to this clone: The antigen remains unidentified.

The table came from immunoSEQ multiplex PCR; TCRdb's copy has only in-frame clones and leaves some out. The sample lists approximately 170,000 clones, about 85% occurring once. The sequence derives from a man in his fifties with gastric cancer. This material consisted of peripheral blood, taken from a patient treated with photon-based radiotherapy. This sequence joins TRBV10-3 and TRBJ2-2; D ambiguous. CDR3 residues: CAISDHGGTGELFF. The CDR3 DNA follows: TGTGCCATCAGTGACCACGGCGGCACCGGGGAGCTGTTTTTT.